What follows is one TCR beta chain and its context. As handled by the study authors: Quantification of nucleated cells was approximated via reference gene primer amplification. Libraries were prepared by immunoSEQ multiplex PCR; TCRdb keeps only in-frame clonotypes and omits some of them. D and trimming come from the DNA, and the V and J calls and clone size come from that table. The sample gives 200,000 to 250,000 clones, roughly nine tenths of which show up once; 6.2% is in the top ten. CDR1 and CDR2 (germline): GTSNPN, SVGIG (reference sequence). V was pared by 8 bases and J by 6 bases, with 14 bases of the junction left unmatched. The CDR3 spans 15 residues. This entry belongs to a study of blood T cell repertoires in COVID-19. Overall study: The United States, Italy and Spain supplied acute and convalescent COVID-19 samples. Sample material is recorded as cDNA or gDNA derived from T cells, B-cell-depleted T cells, or PBMCs.

This TCR came from a man in his fifties or sixties with acute or convalescent COVID-19. The material sequenced was peripheral blood. The chain uses TRBV30 and TRBJ2-7; 12 nucleotides align to TRBD1. CDR3 DNA sequence: TGTGCCGGGAACCTACCGGGACAGGGGGCTTCCGAGCAGTACTTC. Its translation is CAGNLPGQGASEQYF. The complete variable domain, with remaining parts taken from reference TRBV30 and TRBJ2-7, reads SQTIHQWPATLVQPVGSPLSLECTVEGTSNPNLYWYRQAAGRGLQLLFYSVGIGQISSEVPQNLSASRPQDRQFILSSKKLLLSDSGFYLCAGNLPGQGASEQYFGPGTRLTVT.